These 13 T cell receptor beta chains were sequenced from one sample in a study of blood T cell repertoires in COVID-19. This table comes from immunoSEQ multiplex PCR, and its TCRdb copy is limited to in-frame clones, with some not included. The repertoire consists of more than 200,000 clones, with roughly 80% occurring once and the leading ten covering around 4%. The sequenced sample was peripheral blood. These receptors came from a man aged 60 to 69 with acute or convalescent COVID-19.

This chain joins TRBV27 and TRBJ2-1; TRBD2 matches 11 bases. CDR1 and CDR2 from the germline V gene are MNHEY and SMNVEV (reference sequence). The CDR3 runs to 15 residues. V lost 2 bases, J lost 10 bases, and 7 bases stayed unmatched. CDR3 in amino acids: CASSLGTSGPLEQFF. In DNA, the CDR3 is TGTGCCAGCAGTTTAGGGACTAGCGGACCTCTAGAGCAGTTCTTC.

The chain recombines TRBV2 with TRBJ1-2; tentative D call: TRBD1 (6 bases). Trimming shortened V by 3 bases and J by 5 bases, and 13 bases separated the two germline ends. CDR3 length: 14 residues. Germline-derived CDR1 and CDR2 are SNHLY and FYNNEI. Here the CDR3 DNA reads TGTGCCAGCAGTGACTGGGGGCCGGGTTATGGCTACACCTTC. Protein sequence: CASSDWGPGYGYTF.

In DNA form, the CDR3 reads TGTGCCAGCTCACCACCCATGAGCTTTCGAGAGCTGTTTTTT. Translated, it gives CASSPPMSFRELFF. The V gene is TRBV18, the J gene TRBJ2-2; no firm D call. The length of the CDR3 is 14 residues. The V end lost 0 bases, the J end lost 11 bases, and 13 bases lay between the germline ends. Germline V gene lookup returns CDR1 KGHSH and CDR2 LQKENI. Supplemented by reference TRBV18 and TRBJ2-2, the full variable domain reads NAGVMQNPRHLVRRRGQEARLRCSPMKGHSHVYWYRQLPEEGLKFMVYLQKENIIDESGMPKERFSAEFPKEGPSILRIQQVVRGDSAAYFCASSPPMSFRELFFGEGSRLTVL.

In the case of this clone: Other DNA sequences from this sample encode an identical CDR3 as well. The rearrangement links TRBV6-5 to TRBJ1-5; 7 bases line up with TRBD1. This CDR3 comprises 16 residues. CDR1 and CDR2 (germline): MNHEY, SVGAGI. Trimming at V came to 2 bases and at J to 0 bases, leaving 4 bases not matched to a gene. The CDR3 region is CASSYPGQLSNQPQHF. DNA for the CDR3: TGTGCCAGCAGTTACCCGGGACAGCTTAGCAATCAGCCCCAGCATTTT.

This chain joins TRBV19 and TRBJ1-2; possibly TRBD1 for D (5 bases). Germline CDR1 and CDR2: LNHDA and SQIVND (reference sequence). This CDR3 contains 14 residues. The V and J ends lost 5 bases and 4 bases respectively, with 14 bases between them. The DNA for the CDR3 is TGTGCCAGTAGTTCTCTTCAGGGTGGCTATGGCTACACCTTC. Protein sequence: CASSSLQGGYGYTF.

The V call is TRBV18, the J call TRBJ2-1, with TRBD2 matching 9 bases. V shed 3 bases and J 7 bases; nucleotides not matched to a gene: 10. Germline CDR1 is KGHSH and CDR2 is LQKENI. The CDR3 consists of 16 residues. This chain's CDR3 is CASSPPGTSTWNEQFF. DNA of the CDR3: TGTGCCAGCTCACCCCCCGGGACTAGCACTTGGAATGAGCAGTTCTTC.

The chain joins TRBV7-2 to TRBJ2-3; D not resolved. In germline, CDR1 is SGHTA, CDR2 FQGNSA. This CDR3 has 15 residues. With 5 bases removed from V and 0 bases from J, the gap between germline ends came to 12 bases. The CDR3 DNA sequence: TGTGCCAGCAGCCCCAGTCTTTCTAGCACAGATACGCAGTATTTT. Protein product: CASSPSLSSTDTQYF.

The J gene is TRBJ2-2, the V gene TRBV2; 14 positions match TRBD2. The germline V gene has CDR1 SNHLY and CDR2 FYNNEI. The CDR3 sequence is 17 residues long. The V gene end was trimmed by 6 bases and the J gene end by 5 bases; junction bases not matched to a gene: 8. This CDR3 is CASRRGLAGGSTGELFF. The CDR3 DNA is TGTGCCAGCAGGAGAGGACTAGCGGGAGGTAGTACCGGGGAGCTGTTTTTT. Full variable domain (rest looked up from reference TRBV2 and TRBJ2-2): EPEVTQTPSHQVTQMGQEVILRCVPISNHLYFYWYRQILGQKVEFLVSFYNNEISEKSEIFDDQFSVERPDGSNFTLKIRSTKLEDSAMYFCASRRGLAGGSTGELFFGEGSRLTVL.

This clone occurred a few times. The rearrangement uses TRBV5-1 and TRBJ2-3; tentative D call: TRBD1 (6 bases). From germline, CDR1 is SGHRS and CDR2 YFSETQ. The CDR3 runs 12 residues. Trimming stripped 4 bases from V and 9 bases from J, with 12 bases between. CDR3 protein: CASSLQGKTQYF. CDR3 coding DNA: TGCGCCAGCAGCCTACAGGGTAAAACGCAGTATTTT.

J is TRBJ1-5 and V is TRBV2, with 7 nucleotides matching TRBD1. This CDR3 region has 13 residues. Looked up from germline, CDR1 is SNHLY and CDR2 is FYNNEI. The V and J ends lost 10 bases and 0 bases, in that order; junction bases with no gene match: 3. CDR3: CATQGDSNQPQHF. DNA for the CDR3: TGTGCCACCCAGGGGGATAGCAATCAGCCCCAGCATTTT.

This chain uses TRBV4-2 with TRBJ2-7; unclear D gene. The germline V and J ends were trimmed by 3 bases and 6 bases, with 21 bases remaining between them. This CDR3 is built from 16 residues. Germline V CDR1 and CDR2: LGHNA, YNFKEQ. The CDR3 region is CASSHPEERPPPEQYF. The CDR3 DNA reads as TGTGCCAGCAGCCACCCTGAGGAGCGACCCCCCCCCGAGCAGTACTTC.

The rearrangement links TRBV29-1 to TRBJ2-1; 8 bases are a match to TRBD2. J was trimmed by 7 bases and V by 6 bases; bases with no gene match: 17. This CDR3 has 16 amino acids. CDR1 and CDR2 from the germline V gene are SQVTM and ANQGSEA. The CDR3 sequence is CSVRRSSGGRWNEQFF. For the CDR3, the DNA is TGCAGCGTCAGAAGGTCCAGCGGGGGCCGGTGGAATGAGCAGTTCTTC.

As DNA, the CDR3 is TGTGCCAGCAGTGAAAATTACGGAGGCGCGGGGGCCCTCTCGAGGGCCAACGTCCTGACTTTC. Translating gives CASSENYGGAGALSRANVLTF. The chain combines TRBV2 with TRBJ2-6; the D gene is possibly TRBD2 (7 bases). Trimming took 2 bases from V and 5 from J, leaving 28 bases between them. Germline CDR1 is SNHLY and CDR2 is FYNNEI. CDR3 length equals 21 residues.